The 14 T cell receptor beta chains listed next were all sequenced from one sample in a study of radiation and T cells in renal cell carcinoma. Regarding time point: blood 2 weeks post-SBRT. The treatment denotes: 15 Gy SBRT to primary tumor, nephrectomy 4 weeks later. Clones were read by immunoSEQ multiplex PCR, and TCRdb kept only the in-frame ones, dropping some. Here the sample spans about 150,000 clones, about 87% being singletons. The sample here was blood, taken from a patient whose treatment included radiotherapy and nephrectomy. The origin of the receptors is a woman between 50 and 59 years old with renal cell carcinoma.

The chain carries TRBV5-4 and TRBJ1-2, with a weak D call TRBD1 (5 bases). Trimming removed 4 bases from V and 7 bases from J, with 14 bases in between. This CDR3 comprises 13 residues. The germline V gene has CDR1 SGHNT and CDR2 YYREEE (reference sequence). The CDR3 region has the DNA TGTGCCAGCAGCCAAGTGGGACTTCGTGGCTACACCTTC. Translating gives CASSQVGLRGYTF.

The chain uses TRBV5-1 and TRBJ2-1; no definite D call. Germline V gene lookup returns CDR1 SGHRS and CDR2 YFSETQ. The CDR3 sequence is 11 residues long. V lost 6 bases, J lost 3 bases, and 4 bases lay in between. Written as DNA, the CDR3 is TGCGCCAGCAACAGCTACAATGAGCAGTTCTTC. This codes for CASNSYNEQFF.

J is TRBJ1-2 and V is TRBV6-5; D is possibly TRBD1 (6 bases). The CDR3 covers 15 residues. V lost 6 bases and J 6 bases, leaving 20 bases between the germline ends. The germline CDR1 and CDR2 sequences are MNHEY and SVGAGI. This CDR3 is CASRARGRVINGYTF. Written as DNA, the CDR3 is TGTGCCAGCAGGGCAAGGGGGAGGGTGATAAATGGCTACACCTTC.

This clone was seen a few times. The J gene is TRBJ1-2, the V gene TRBV6-6; 9 bases agree with TRBD1. There are 15 residues in the CDR3. With 8 bases clipped from V and 8 bases from J, the junction kept 15 bases outside the gene matches. Germline V gene sequence: CDR1 MNHNY, CDR2 SVGAGI (reference sequence). The CDR3: CASAFLGTGIRGYTF. In DNA, the CDR3 is TGTGCCAGCGCCTTTTTAGGGACAGGGATTAGGGGCTACACCTTC.

This clone was observed many times. The chain carries TRBV6-1 and TRBJ2-7; D not resolved. This CDR3 comprises 12 residues. Trimming pared 11 bases from V and 2 bases from J, leaving 13 bases between. Germline CDR1 is MNHNS and CDR2 is SASEGT. CDR3 protein: CAALGDTYEQYF. The CDR3 coding sequence is TGTGCCGCCCTCGGCGATACCTACGAGCAGTACTTC.

The J gene is TRBJ2-4, the V gene TRBV18; D call uncertain. Deletions cut 6 bases from V and 0 bases from J, with 9 bases between. This CDR3 has 14 amino acids. Germline V CDR1 and CDR2: KGHSH, LQKENI. Here the CDR3 reads CASSQDIAKNIQYF. The CDR3 nucleotides read TGTGCCAGCTCGCAGGATATAGCCAAAAACATTCAGTACTTC.

V usage is TRBV5-4 and J usage is TRBJ2-1, with D unclear. V was trimmed by 3 bases and J by 1 base, leaving 8 bases between them. The germline V gene has CDR1 SGHNT and CDR2 YYREEE (reference sequence). CDR3 length: 14 amino acids. The CDR3, as DNA: TGTGCCAGCAGCTCGGACGTGTCCTACAATGAGCAGTTCTTC. Its protein is CASSSDVSYNEQFF.

This clone was counted many times. The CDR3 protein is CAFRDISYEQYF. The CDR3 DNA follows: TGTGCCTTCCGGGACATTTCCTACGAGCAGTACTTC. V and J are TRBV30 and TRBJ2-7, with TRBD1 as a possible D gene (6 bases). Per the germline V gene, CDR1 is GTSNPN and CDR2 is SVGIG (reference sequence). The CDR3 covers 12 residues. V was trimmed by 7 bases and J by 1 base, leaving 11 bases between them.

The chain links TRBV19 to TRBJ1-5, with a tentative D call TRBD1 (6 bases). The CDR3 has 13 amino acids. Germline lookup yields CDR1 LNHDA and CDR2 SQIVND (reference sequence). Between the trimmed V and J ends, which lost 5 bases and 4 bases, there was a span of 9 bases. Here the CDR3 DNA reads TGTGCCAGTAGTCGGACAGAGAATCAGCCCCAGCATTTT. It specifies CASSRTENQPQHF.

This CDR3 reads CAISGEGALYGYTF. CDR3 in DNA: TGTGCCATCAGTGGAGAGGGGGCTCTCTATGGCTACACCTTC. The J gene is TRBJ1-2, the V gene TRBV10-3, with TRBD1 matching 7 bases. Per germline, CDR1 ENHRY and CDR2 SYGVKD. This CDR3 contains 14 residues. The trim removed 4 bases at V and 4 bases at J, leaving 6 bases unmatched.

The gene calls are TRBV9 and TRBJ1-5; D is uncertain. The germline V gene encodes CDR1 SGDLS and CDR2 YYNGEE. The V end lost 0 bases, the J end lost 2 bases, and 6 bases lay between the germline ends. This CDR3 comprises 14 residues. In DNA, the CDR3 is TGTGCCAGCAGCGTAGGGTCAGGCAATCAGCCCCAGCATTTT. Its protein is CASSVGSGNQPQHF. Looking up the rest from reference TRBV9 and TRBJ1-5 gives the full variable domain: DSGVTQTPKHLITATGQRVTLRCSPRSGDLSVYWYQQSLDQGLQFLIQYYNGEERAKGNILERFSAQQFPDLHSELNLSSLELGDSALYFCASSVGSGNQPQHFGDGTRLSIL.

This rearrangement joins TRBV28 to TRBJ1-6; D gene uncertain. CDR1 MDHEN and CDR2 SYDVKM come from the germline V gene. The CDR3 is 13 amino acids. Trimming left V 3 bases short and J 10 bases short, with 10 bases between. The CDR3 reads CASSFGQRSPLHF. CDR3 coding DNA: TGTGCCAGCAGTTTTGGGCAGCGATCACCCCTCCACTTT.

The chain is built from TRBV19 and TRBJ2-7; perhaps D is TRBD1 or TRBD2 (5 bases each). CDR1 LNHDA and CDR2 SQIVND come from the germline V gene (reference sequence). V dropped 3 bases and J dropped 5 bases, with 11 bases sitting between them. CDR3 length: 13 residues. CDR3 in amino acids: CASSMARGDEQYF. In nucleotides, the CDR3 is TGTGCCAGTAGTATGGCTAGAGGGGACGAGCAGTACTTC.

The chain uses TRBV5-4 and TRBJ1-4; the D gene is possibly TRBD1 (5 bases). The V end was cut by 3 bases, the J end by 8 bases, with 17 bases between. Germline assignment: CDR1 SGHNT and CDR2 YYREEE (reference sequence). The CDR3 spans 15 residues. The CDR3 region has the DNA TGTGCCAGCAGCTCGGAGTGGGGGGGGAACGAAAAACTGTTTTTT. This sequence encodes CASSSEWGGNEKLFF. Looking up the rest from reference TRBV5-4 and TRBJ1-4 gives the full variable domain: ETGVTQSPTHLIKTRGQQVTLRCSSQSGHNTVSWYQQALGQGPQFIFQYYREEENGRGNFPPRFSGLQFPNYSSELNVNALELDDSALYLCASSSEWGGNEKLFFGSGTQLSVL.